Only one count was recorded for the clone carrying this TCR beta chain. Its antigen is not known. In the original processing: From ImmunoSEQ came sequences covering only the junction and carrying no quality scores, so filtering differed. TCRdb's copy holds only in-frame clones and misses some; the assay was immunoSEQ multiplex PCR. The DNA was the basis for D and trimming; V, J and clone size are from that table. The sample gives millions of clones, 90% to 95% of which show up once; 0.11% to 0.15% is in the top ten. The data originate from a study of shared clonotypes between healthy human individuals. Turning to the study itself: There were three CD4 naive, three CD4 memory, two CD8 naive and one CD8 memory plates per donor. Broader study findings: The study generally estimated greater richness for naive than memory subsets.

In the CD4+ fraction, cells were divided into CD45RA+ naive and CD45RA-negative memory subsets. The CDR3 consists of 15 residues. Trimming took off 10 bases at V and 4 bases at J, with 23 bases between the two ends. The germline CDR1 and CDR2 sequences are SEHNR and FQNEAQ (reference sequence). The source material was naive CD4+ T cells sorted from blood. Subset denoted: CD45RA+ positively selected. V is TRBV7-9 and J is TRBJ2-7, with D maybe TRBD1 (5 bases). This TCR was sampled from a man aged 18 to 30 in good health. CDR3 sequence (DNA): TGTGCCATCTCGGCCTTGCAGGGCCCTAAGTACGAGCAGTACTTC. Protein sequence: CAISALQGPKYEQYF. Full variable domain (rest looked up from reference TRBV7-9 and TRBJ2-7): DTGVSQNPRHKITKRGQNVTFRCDPISEHNRLYWYRQTLGQGPEFLTYFQNEAQLEKSRLLSDRFSAERPKGSFSTLEIQRTEQGDSAMYLCAISALQGPKYEQYFGPGTRLTVT.